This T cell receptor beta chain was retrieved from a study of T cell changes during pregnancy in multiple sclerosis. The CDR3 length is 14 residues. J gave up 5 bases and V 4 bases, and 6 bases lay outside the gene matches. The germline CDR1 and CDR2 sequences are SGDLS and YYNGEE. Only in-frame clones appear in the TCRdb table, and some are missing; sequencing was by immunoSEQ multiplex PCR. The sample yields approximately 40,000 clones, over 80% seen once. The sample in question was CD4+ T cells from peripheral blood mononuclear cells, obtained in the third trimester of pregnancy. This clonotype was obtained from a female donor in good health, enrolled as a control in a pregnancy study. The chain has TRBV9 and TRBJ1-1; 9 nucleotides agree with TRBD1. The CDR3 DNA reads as TGTGCCAGCAGCCAACAGGGGGCGTATACTGAAGCTTTCTTT. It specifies CASSQQGAYTEAFF.